This TCR beta chain derives from a study of blood T cell repertoires in COVID-19. Across the study: The study drew acute and convalescent COVID-19 samples from the United States, Italy and Spain. Sources were T cells, B-cell-depleted T cells, or PBMCs; the material itself was cDNA or gDNA.

Trimming shortened V by 5 bases and J by 10 bases, and 18 bases separated the two germline ends. CDR3 size: 15 residues. Germline V CDR1 and CDR2: LNHDA, SQIVND (reference sequence). This clone was seen only a few times. Clones were sequenced by immunoSEQ multiplex PCR, and TCRdb holds only the in-frame ones, with some missing. The table records over 110,000 clones, 70% to 90% of them present only once. The receptor was isolated from a human donor in a cohort sampled during active COVID-19. V gene TRBV19 combines with J gene TRBJ1-6, with D possibly being TRBD1 (6 bases). Sequenced material: peripheral blood. Written as DNA, the CDR3 is TGTGCCAGTAGTCGGGCAGGGGCGCTTCGGTCACCCCTCCACTTT. Its translation is CASSRAGALRSPLHF.